These 18 T cell receptor beta chains were sequenced from one sample in a study of Tregs in tolerant kidney transplant recipients. TCRdb's table, derived via immunoSEQ multiplex PCR, lists solely in-frame clones and lacks some. Of approximately 60,000 clones listed, 98% were seen once; the top ten hold 0.34%. This specimen consisted of Tregs from blood, obtained before the transplant. These receptors all stem from a human donor who received a combined kidney and bone marrow transplant.

This chain joins TRBV6-1 and TRBJ2-2; 7 bases match TRBD1. Germline V gives CDR1 MNHNS, CDR2 SASEGT. Unmatched junction bases numbered 3, after V lost 6 bases and J lost 2 bases. The CDR3 extends over 14 amino acids. Written as DNA, the CDR3 is TGTGCCAGCAGCGGGACAGTCAACACCGGGGAGCTGTTTTTT. Protein sequence: CASSGTVNTGELFF.

The rearrangement joins TRBV4-1 to TRBJ1-4; the match to TRBD1 covers 7 bases. Germline CDR1 MGHRA, CDR2 YSYEKL. With 4 bases clipped from V and 5 bases from J, the junction kept 7 bases outside the gene matches. The CDR3 covers 15 residues. The CDR3 protein is CASSLRQGKNEKLFF. The CDR3 coding sequence is TGCGCCAGCAGCCTTCGACAGGGAAAGAATGAAAAACTGTTTTTT.

V gene TRBV11-1 combines with J gene TRBJ1-6; TRBD1 might be the D (5 bases). Germline assignment: CDR1 SGHAT and CDR2 FQDESV (reference sequence). There are 14 residues in the CDR3. The germline V and J ends were trimmed by 4 bases and 7 bases, with 11 bases remaining between them. DNA of the CDR3: TGTGCCAGCAGCTACCAGGGAGGGAATTCACCCCTCCACTTT. Translated: CASSYQGGNSPLHF.

This clone showed up just once. This chain uses TRBV7-2 with TRBJ2-1, with 11 bases lining up with TRBD2. Losses at the gene ends were 7 bases for V and 1 base for J; bases not matched to a gene: 6. Germline V gene lookup returns CDR1 SGHTA and CDR2 FQGNSA. The CDR3 has 16 amino acids. For the CDR3, the DNA is TGTGCCAGCACCAGGACTAGCGGGTCTTCCTACAATGAGCAGTTCTTC. It specifies CASTRTSGSSYNEQFF.

The gene calls are TRBV2 and TRBJ2-2, with TRBD2 identical over 13 bases. Germline CDR1 and CDR2: SNHLY and FYNNEI. The V segment lost 6 bases and the J segment 2 bases; nucleotides outside the gene matches: 9. The CDR3 is 18 residues long. The CDR3 here is CASRRTSGGAANTGELFF. CDR3 nucleotide sequence: TGTGCCAGCAGGAGAACTAGCGGGGGGGCCGCAAACACCGGGGAGCTGTTTTTT.

The J gene is TRBJ2-5, the V gene TRBV20-1; D gene uncertain. V lost 2 bases to trimming and J lost 4 bases, with 5 bases between them. Per the germline V gene, CDR1 is DFQATT and CDR2 is SNEGSKA (reference sequence). This CDR3 has 11 residues. In nucleotides, the CDR3 is TGCAGTGCTAGACTAATAGAGACCCAGTACTTC. Translating gives CSARLIETQYF.

This chain links TRBV7-8 with TRBJ1-1; D is undetermined. V was pared by 0 bases and J by 3 bases, with 5 bases between. CDR1 SGHVS and CDR2 FQNEAQ come from the germline V gene. The CDR3 is 13 residues long. This CDR3 reads CASSLAPDTEAFF. For the CDR3, the DNA is TGTGCCAGCAGCTTAGCCCCGGACACTGAAGCTTTCTTT.

V usage is TRBV7-2 and J usage is TRBJ2-1, with D perhaps TRBD1 (6 bases). Looked up from germline, CDR1 is SGHTA and CDR2 is FQGNSA. The V gene lost 2 bases and the J gene lost 2 bases, with 19 bases spanning the gap. CDR3 length: 18 amino acids. CDR3 protein: CASSLLGSVGAAYNEQFF. DNA for the CDR3: TGTGCCAGCAGCTTATTGGGTTCGGTGGGGGCAGCCTACAATGAGCAGTTCTTC.

This clone is a singleton in its sample. This chain joins TRBV7-2 and TRBJ1-3; D ambiguous. Germline CDR1 SGHTA, CDR2 FQGNSA. V shed 1 base and J shed 0 bases, with 7 bases lying between them. There are 15 residues in the CDR3. The CDR3 DNA reads TGTGCCAGCAGCTTAGAATTAGTCTCTGGAAACACCATATATTTT. Residues: CASSLELVSGNTIYF.

This chain joins TRBV19 and TRBJ1-5; a weak D match, TRBD1 (5 bases). The length of the CDR3 is 15 residues. CDR1 is LNHDA and CDR2 is SQIVND in the germline V gene (reference sequence). V dropped 4 bases and J dropped 6 bases, with 16 bases sitting between them. The CDR3 here is CASSSRRGSRQPQHF. The CDR3 bases are TGTGCCAGTAGTAGTAGGAGGGGCAGCCGTCAGCCCCAGCATTTT.

The chain combines TRBV7-9 with TRBJ2-7, with TRBD1 matching over 9 bases. Germline CDR1 and CDR2: SEHNR and FQNEAQ (reference sequence). Losses at the gene ends were 3 bases for V and 2 bases for J; bases not matched to a gene: 2. The CDR3 length is 14 residues. The DNA of the CDR3 is TGTGCCAGCAGCTTGGACAGGGGACCCTACGAGCAGTACTTC. Protein: CASSLDRGPYEQYF.

V usage is TRBV5-1 and J usage is TRBJ2-3, with D possibly being TRBD2 (6 bases). From germline, CDR1 is SGHRS and CDR2 YFSETQ. V was pared by 0 bases and J by 3 bases, with 14 bases between. This CDR3 is 16 amino acids long. Here the CDR3 DNA reads TGCGCCAGCAGCTTGGCTCTCCCCGGGGGTACAGATACGCAGTATTTT. This sequence encodes CASSLALPGGTDTQYF.

This chain links TRBV28 with TRBJ1-5; D may be TRBD1 (5 bases). Trimming took off 6 bases at V and 5 bases at J, with 17 bases between the two ends. The V gene's germline CDR1 is MDHEN and CDR2 SYDVKM. The CDR3 extends over 15 amino acids. The CDR3 sequence: CASRQKPSGYQPQHF. CDR3 DNA: TGTGCCAGCAGGCAGAAACCGTCAGGGTATCAGCCCCAGCATTTT.

The rearrangement joins TRBV7-3 to TRBJ2-3; 8 nucleotides align to TRBD2. This CDR3 comprises 15 residues. In germline, CDR1 is SGHTA, CDR2 FQGTGA. Trimming took 6 bases from V and 4 from J; bases not matched to a gene: 9. The CDR3 DNA reads TGTGCCAGCAGTTCATCGGGGGGGCGGGCAGATACGCAGTATTTT. Protein product: CASSSSGGRADTQYF.

The CDR3 region has the DNA TGTGCCATCAGAGACCAGGGGTACGAGCAGTACTTC. Its translation: CAIRDQGYEQYF. V is TRBV10-3 and J is TRBJ2-7; maybe TRBD1 (6 bases). The V gene lost 6 bases and the J gene lost 4 bases, with 10 bases spanning the gap. CDR1 and CDR2 (germline): ENHRY, SYGVKD. This CDR3 has 12 residues.

This CDR3 reads CASSLARPAYGYTF. The CDR3 DNA sequence: TGTGCCAGCAGCTTAGCGAGGCCAGCCTATGGCTACACCTTC. The chain carries TRBV7-9 and TRBJ1-2; no firm D call. Germline CDR1 is SEHNR and CDR2 is FQNEAQ (reference sequence). The CDR3 loop spans 14 amino acids. Trimming pared 0 bases from V and 4 bases from J, leaving 9 bases between.

The chain links TRBV10-3 to TRBJ1-6; D gene unclear. Per the germline V gene, CDR1 is ENHRY and CDR2 is SYGVKD. With 5 bases removed from V and 7 bases from J, the gap between germline ends came to 12 bases. The CDR3 length is 14 residues. The CDR3 spells CAISLGLENSPLHF. DNA for the CDR3: TGTGCCATCAGTCTCGGATTGGAGAATTCACCCCTCCACTTT.

This chain links TRBV19 with TRBJ1-5; D is perhaps TRBD1 (6 bases). With 4 bases removed from V and 4 bases from J, the gap between germline ends came to 17 bases. Per germline, CDR1 LNHDA and CDR2 SQIVND (reference sequence). The CDR3 consists of 16 residues. CDR3 region: CASSNFGQGLNQPQHF. The DNA for the CDR3 is TGTGCCAGTAGTAACTTCGGTCAGGGGCTGAATCAGCCCCAGCATTTT.